These 4 T cell receptor beta chains were sequenced from one sample in a study of cytomegalovirus exposure and HLA in healthy donors. 60 Vbeta and 13 Jbeta primers were used in PCR. Here immunoSEQ multiplex PCR was the method, and the copy in TCRdb shows in-frame clones only, minus some. The table has 85,000 to 120,000 clones, 70% to 85% seen once. Sequenced sample: PBMCs. These receptors all stem from a boy aged 5-17 years in good health and CMV-seronegative.

The V call is TRBV6-4, the J call TRBJ2-6; 8 bases line up with TRBD1. Germline lookup yields CDR1 MRHNA and CDR2 SNTAGT. The J segment lost 0 bases and the V segment lost 6 bases, leaving 7 bases of the junction unmatched. This CDR3 spans 17 amino acids. The CDR3 loop reads CASSPGQAISGANVLTF. The CDR3 nucleotides are TGTGCCAGCAGCCCGGGACAGGCCATCTCTGGGGCCAACGTCCTGACTTTC.

This clone appeared once. Other DNA sequences within the sample encode an identical CDR3. In DNA, the CDR3 is TGTGCCACCAGCAGAGAGAGACAGGGAGTTGGCACTGAAGCTTTCTTT. Translating gives CATSRERQGVGTEAFF. The J gene is TRBJ1-1, the V gene TRBV15; TRBD1 agrees at 7 bases. Germline CDR1 and CDR2: LNHNV and YYDKDF (reference sequence). Germline trimming cut 0 bases from V and 4 bases from J; bases unmatched to any gene: 8. This CDR3 is 16 amino acids long.

The chain carries TRBV7-9 and TRBJ2-1, with 8 bases aligning to TRBD2. V lost 4 bases to trimming and J lost 4 bases; unmatched junction nucleotides: 3. The CDR3 covers 14 residues. In germline, CDR1 is SEHNR, CDR2 FQNEAQ (reference sequence). CDR3 sequence (DNA): TGTGCCAGCAGCTCAGCGGGAGAATACAATGAGCAGTTCTTC. The encoded protein is CASSSAGEYNEQFF.

The rearrangement links TRBV11-1 to TRBJ1-6; D unresolved. V was cut by 3 bases and J by 18 bases, with 6 bases left in between. Per the germline V gene, CDR1 is SGHAT and CDR2 is FQDESV (reference sequence). The CDR3 totals 9 residues. Here the CDR3 reads CASSFVPHF. CDR3 bases: TGTGCCAGCAGCTTCGTCCCCCACTTT. The full variable domain, rest sourced from reference TRBV11-1 and TRBJ1-6, is EAEVAQSPRYKITEKSQAVAFWCDPISGHATLYWYRQILGQGPELLVQFQDESVVDDSQLPKDRFSAERLKGVDSTLKIQPAELGDSAMYLCASSFVPHFGNGTRLTVT.